The 30 T cell receptor beta chains below were found in one sample sequenced in a study of radiotherapy plus CTLA-4 blockade in lung cancer. TCRdb's table, derived via immunoSEQ multiplex PCR, lists solely in-frame clones and lacks some. This table holds more than 75,000 clones, approximately 72% found once. Here the sequenced sample was peripheral blood, taken from a patient treated with radiotherapy plus ipilimumab. The receptors were gathered from a human donor with non-small cell lung cancer who had a partial response to radiotherapy plus ipilimumab. Some clones in this sample may be carry-over from other donors' samples.

The V call is TRBV2, the J call TRBJ2-7; D possibly corresponds to TRBD2 (5 bases). V was cut by 3 bases and J by 2 bases, with 8 bases left in between. Germline CDR1 SNHLY, CDR2 FYNNEI. This CDR3 contains 13 residues. The DNA for the CDR3 is TGTGCCAGCAGTGACAGCGGTCCCTACGAGCAGTACTTC. It is translated as CASSDSGPYEQYF.

This rearrangement joins TRBV19 to TRBJ1-5; TRBD1 might be the D (6 bases). The germline CDR1 and CDR2 sequences are LNHDA and SQIVND (reference sequence). CDR3 size: 15 residues. The V end lost 6 bases, the J end lost 3 bases, and 15 bases lay between the germline ends. The CDR3: CASSLGQRNNQPQHF. CDR3 coding DNA: TGTGCCAGTAGCCTCGGACAGAGGAACAATCAGCCCCAGCATTTT.

This sequence joins TRBV4-2 and TRBJ1-2, with 7 bases fitting TRBD1. With V trimmed by 0 bases and J by 9 bases, 7 bases remained unmatched. The CDR3 has 14 amino acids. The germline V gene encodes CDR1 LGHNA and CDR2 YNFKEQ. The CDR3 DNA reads as TGTGCCAGCAGCCAAGATCAAGGGGGCGCCAGCTACACCTTC. It specifies CASSQDQGGASYTF.

This clone was detected a few times. The chain recombines TRBV6-1 with TRBJ2-3; 7 bases line up with TRBD2. V lost 4 bases, J lost 0 bases, and 7 bases stayed unmatched. The V gene's germline CDR1 is MNHNS and CDR2 SASEGT. The CDR3 runs 16 residues. CDR3 loop: CASSASSSGSTDTQYF. In DNA form, the CDR3 reads TGTGCCAGCAGTGCGAGCAGTAGCGGGAGCACAGATACGCAGTATTTT.

The chain has TRBV28 and TRBJ2-5; 10 bases align to TRBD2. Losses at the gene ends were 5 bases for V and 3 bases for J; bases not matched to a gene: 6. The CDR3 totals 15 residues. Germline loops: CDR1 MDHEN, CDR2 SYDVKM. The CDR3 spells CASSRSGGKKETQYF. The CDR3 nucleotides are TGTGCCAGCAGTCGTAGCGGGGGGAAAAAAGAGACCCAGTACTTC. The full variable domain, rest sourced from reference TRBV28 and TRBJ2-5, is DVKVTQSSRYLVKRTGEKVFLECVQDMDHENMFWYRQDPGLGLRLIYFSYDVKMKEKGDIPEGYSVSREKKERFSLILESASTNQTSMYLCASSRSGGKKETQYFGPGTRLLVL.

This chain joins TRBV18 and TRBJ2-6; 8 bases agree with TRBD1. The germline V gene has CDR1 KGHSH and CDR2 LQKENI. The CDR3 is 20 residues long. Germline trimming cut 2 bases from V and 1 base from J; bases unmatched to any gene: 13. The CDR3 DNA sequence: TGTGCCAGCTCACCAATGCAGGGGGCATTTACTGGGTCTGGGGCCAACGTCCTGACTTTC. Its translation: CASSPMQGAFTGSGANVLTF.

The rearrangement links TRBV5-6 to TRBJ1-5; TRBD1 agrees at 8 bases. This CDR3 contains 17 residues. Germline CDR1 and CDR2: SGHDT and YYEEEE. Unmatched junction bases numbered 12, after V lost 0 bases and J lost 7 bases. The CDR3 coding sequence is TGTGCCAGCAGCTTGGGGTTCGGACAGGGTTCGGAACAGCCCCAGCATTTT. Residues: CASSLGFGQGSEQPQHF.

Only one count was recorded for this clone. CDR3 in DNA: TGTGCCAGCAGTGAAAGGCAGGGGATGGCCACTGAAGCTTTCTTT. Its translation is CASSERQGMATEAFF. V gene TRBV6-1 combines with J gene TRBJ1-1; D perhaps matches TRBD1 (6 bases). The germline gives CDR1 MNHNS, CDR2 SASEGT. Trimming removed 2 bases at V and 4 bases at J, with 14 bases between. The CDR3 is 15 residues long.

The V gene is TRBV28, the J gene TRBJ1-2; D is perhaps TRBD1 (5 bases). Germline CDR1 reads MDHEN; CDR2 reads SYDVKM. The V and J ends lost 2 bases and 5 bases respectively, with 15 bases between them. The CDR3 extends over 15 amino acids. The CDR3 protein is CASSLAGPENYGYTF. DNA of the CDR3: TGTGCCAGCAGTTTAGCGGGACCAGAGAATTATGGCTACACCTTC.

Only a few counts were recorded for this clone. V usage is TRBV13 and J usage is TRBJ2-2; 7 bases line up with TRBD1. The CDR3 covers 16 residues. From germline, CDR1 is PRHDT and CDR2 FYEKMQ (reference sequence). V lost 0 bases to trimming and J lost 5 bases; unmatched junction nucleotides: 6. The CDR3 DNA reads as TGTGCCAGCAGCTTAGGTACAGGGGACCTTACCGGGGAGCTGTTTTTT. Protein: CASSLGTGDLTGELFF. Drawing the rest from reference TRBV13 and TRBJ2-2, the complete variable domain is AAGVIQSPRHLIKEKRETATLKCYPIPRHDTVYWYQQGPGQDPQFLISFYEKMQSDKGSIPDRFSAQQFSDYHSELNMSSLELGDSALYFCASSLGTGDLTGELFFGEGSRLTVL.

The chain uses TRBV7-2 and TRBJ1-1; possibly TRBD1 for D (5 bases). V lost 6 bases and J lost 11, with 16 bases in between. Germline values: CDR1 SGHTA, CDR2 FQGNSA. The CDR3 length is 12 residues. CDR3 DNA: TGTGCCAGCAGGCACTCGGTGACAGATGCTTTCTTT. It translates to CASRHSVTDAFF.

The chain has TRBV4-1 and TRBJ2-1; TRBD2 matches at 16 bases. The germline V gene encodes CDR1 MGHRA and CDR2 YSYEKL. This CDR3 is built from 18 residues. Germline trimming cut 3 bases from V and 7 bases from J; bases unmatched to any gene: 9. The CDR3 loop is CASSQGLAGGPAANEQFF. CDR3 nucleotide sequence: TGCGCCAGCAGCCAGGGACTAGCGGGAGGGCCGGCCGCGAATGAGCAGTTCTTC.

The V gene is TRBV28, the J gene TRBJ2-7; D possibly corresponds to TRBD1 (6 bases). CDR3 size: 15 residues. V lost 4 bases, J lost 0 bases, and 13 bases lay in between. Germline loops: CDR1 MDHEN, CDR2 SYDVKM. The CDR3 loop reads CASSSRTANSYEQYF. CDR3 bases: TGTGCCAGCAGTTCCCGGACAGCAAACTCCTACGAGCAGTACTTC.

The chain links TRBV5-1 to TRBJ2-5; D perhaps matches TRBD1 (8 bases). The germline gives CDR1 SGHRS, CDR2 YFSETQ. V was cut by 4 bases and J by 4 bases, with 14 bases left in between. The CDR3 loop spans 14 amino acids. The CDR3 DNA follows: TGCGCCAGCAGCGGGGGGGGACAGGCAGAGACCCAGTACTTC. The encoded protein is CASSGGGQAETQYF.

V gene TRBV29-1 combines with J gene TRBJ2-4, with D hard to call. CDR3 length: 14 amino acids. CDR1 and CDR2 from the germline V gene are SQVTM and ANQGSEA. V shed 3 bases and J shed 5 bases, with 14 bases lying between them. The CDR3 loop is CSVESGFGQNIQYF. The CDR3 nucleotides are TGCAGCGTTGAGTCAGGCTTTGGCCAAAACATTCAGTACTTC.

The genes are TRBV11-2 and TRBJ2-7, with D unresolved. Trimming shortened V by 1 base and J by 11 bases, and 9 bases separated the two germline ends. Germline CDR1 reads SGHAT; CDR2 reads FQNNGV. The CDR3 totals 11 residues. CDR3 coding DNA: TGTGCCAGCAGCTTAGGCGGCAGCAAGTACTTC. Translated, it gives CASSLGGSKYF. The full variable domain, rest sourced from reference TRBV11-2 and TRBJ2-7, is EAGVAQSPRYKIIEKRQSVAFWCNPISGHATLYWYQQILGQGPKLLIQFQNNGVVDDSQLPKDRFSAERLKGVDSTLKIQPAKLEDSAVYLCASSLGGSKYFGPGTRLTVT.

The J gene is TRBJ1-2, the V gene TRBV11-2; D possibly corresponds to TRBD1 (5 bases). Germline assignment: CDR1 SGHAT and CDR2 FQNNGV. V was clipped by 0 bases and J by 0 bases, with 8 bases between them. CDR3 length: 15 residues. The CDR3 DNA reads as TGTGCCAGCAGCTTAGATTGGGGCCCTAACTATGGCTACACCTTC. Encoded protein: CASSLDWGPNYGYTF.

This clone was seen once. This chain uses TRBV10-3 with TRBJ2-1; TRBD2 is a possible D gene (5 bases). Looked up from germline, CDR1 is ENHRY and CDR2 is SYGVKD. V was shortened by 0 bases and J by 7 bases, with 7 bases between the two germline ends. The CDR3 length is 13 residues. The CDR3 region has the DNA TGTGCCATCAGTGAGTCGAGGGATAATGAGCAGTTCTTC. It translates to CAISESRDNEQFF.

This chain uses TRBV11-2 with TRBJ1-4; 9 bases are a match to TRBD1. Germline V lookup: CDR1 SGHAT, CDR2 FQNNGV. This CDR3 has 15 amino acids. V lost 5 bases to trimming and J lost 7 bases; unmatched junction nucleotides: 8. CDR3 sequence: CASSPITGGREKLFF. CDR3 coding DNA: TGTGCCAGCAGCCCTATCACAGGGGGCCGTGAAAAACTGTTTTTT.

The table lists this clone with a count of one. A read error may account for a junction end that differs from germline. This chain connects TRBV6-4 to TRBJ2-3; D remains unclear. The germline CDR1 and CDR2 sequences are MRHNA and SNTAGT. CDR3 length equals 13 residues. CDR3 protein: CASSDGSRDTQYF. The CDR3 DNA reads as TGTGCCAGCAGTGACGGTAGCAGAGATACGCAGTATTTT.

A few counts support this clone. The J gene is TRBJ2-7, the V gene TRBV5-4; the D is unclear. Germline values: CDR1 SGHNT, CDR2 YYREEE (reference sequence). The CDR3 covers 14 residues. V gave up 0 bases and J gave up 6 bases, with 13 bases separating them. CDR3 DNA sequence: TGTGCCAGCAGCTTGGAGCGCTCCCGCGGCGAGCAGTACTTC. Amino acid sequence: CASSLERSRGEQYF.

The gene calls are TRBV18 and TRBJ2-5; D possibly corresponds to TRBD2 (5 bases). V was pared by 1 base and J by 5 bases, with 14 bases between. This CDR3 region has 15 residues. The germline gives CDR1 KGHSH, CDR2 LQKENI. CDR3: CASSPLQRVQETQYF. In nucleotides, the CDR3 is TGTGCCAGCTCACCACTTCAGAGGGTACAGGAGACCCAGTACTTC.

This chain uses TRBV6-5 with TRBJ2-2; D possibly corresponds to TRBD2 (5 bases). Trimming took 4 bases from V and 4 from J, leaving 13 bases between them. The CDR3 is made up of 15 amino acids. CDR1 and CDR2 from the germline V gene are MNHEY and SVGAGI. CDR3 sequence (DNA): TGTGCCAGCAGTTCTCGAACGGACTCCACCGGGGAGCTGTTTTTT. Its protein is CASSSRTDSTGELFF.

The chain recombines TRBV19 with TRBJ2-7, with D maybe TRBD2 (5 bases). The germline V and J ends were trimmed by 7 bases and 0 bases, with 10 bases remaining between them. Germline CDR1 is LNHDA and CDR2 is SQIVND (reference sequence). The CDR3 has 13 amino acids. As DNA, the CDR3 is TGTGCCAGTAAGGAGGCCCACTCCTACGAGCAGTACTTC. This encodes CASKEAHSYEQYF.

This chain joins TRBV28 and TRBJ2-3; 7 bases are a match to TRBD1. Looked up from germline, CDR1 is MDHEN and CDR2 is SYDVKM. CDR3 length: 15 residues. V lost 4 bases and J lost 2; bases outside the gene matches: 6. In nucleotides, the CDR3 is TGTGCCAGCAGTTCCCGGGACAGCTACACAGATACGCAGTATTTT. This encodes CASSSRDSYTDTQYF. The full variable domain, with the rest looked up from reference TRBV28 and TRBJ2-3, is DVKVTQSSRYLVKRTGEKVFLECVQDMDHENMFWYRQDPGLGLRLIYFSYDVKMKEKGDIPEGYSVSREKKERFSLILESASTNQTSMYLCASSSRDSYTDTQYFGPGTRLTVL.

This sequence joins TRBV27 and TRBJ1-6; TRBD1 is a possible D gene (5 bases). Germline V CDR1 and CDR2: MNHEY, SMNVEV (reference sequence). This CDR3 is built from 15 residues. Trimming took off 3 bases at V and 9 bases at J, with 15 bases between the two ends. The CDR3 DNA sequence: TGTGCCAGCAGTTTTCAGGGAGGTTACGGTTCACCCCTCCACTTT. Translating it yields CASSFQGGYGSPLHF.

The chain employs TRBV27 and TRBJ2-5; TRBD1 might be the D (6 bases). The CDR3 sequence is 14 residues long. Between the trimmed V and J ends, which lost 3 bases and 3 bases, there was a span of 11 bases. CDR1 and CDR2 from the germline V gene are MNHEY and SMNVEV (reference sequence). The DNA for the CDR3 is TGTGCCAGCAGTTTTGGGACACCGAAAGAGACCCAGTACTTC. Translating it yields CASSFGTPKETQYF.

This sequence joins TRBV18 and TRBJ1-2, with 9 bases fitting TRBD1. CDR1 is KGHSH, CDR2 LQKENI, per germline. The CDR3 totals 13 residues. The V gene end was trimmed by 2 bases and the J gene end by 6 bases; junction bases not matched to a gene: 1. The CDR3 region is CASSPGQGHGYTF. The CDR3 region has the DNA TGTGCCAGCTCACCAGGACAGGGGCATGGCTACACCTTC.

The chain uses TRBV7-9 and TRBJ2-3; D unresolved. CDR1 SEHNR and CDR2 FQNEAQ come from the germline V gene (reference sequence). There are 15 residues in the CDR3. V shed 5 bases and J shed 0 bases, with 12 bases lying between them. The CDR3 DNA reads TGTGCCAGCAGCAAAGACATCCCTAGCACAGATACGCAGTATTTT. Its translation: CASSKDIPSTDTQYF. The variable domain in full, completed from reference TRBV7-9 and TRBJ2-3, reads DTGVSQNPRHKITKRGQNVTFRCDPISEHNRLYWYRQTLGQGPEFLTYFQNEAQLEKSRLLSDRFSAERPKGSFSTLEIQRTEQGDSAMYLCASSKDIPSTDTQYFGPGTRLTVL.

V and J are TRBV5-5 and TRBJ2-5; 11 bases map to TRBD1. With 4 bases clipped from V and 4 bases from J, the junction kept 6 bases outside the gene matches. Looked up from germline, CDR1 is SGHKS and CDR2 is YYEKEE (reference sequence). This CDR3 contains 15 residues. The DNA of the CDR3 is TGTGCCAGCAGCCCCGGGGGACAGGGGGGAGAGACCCAGTACTTC. Its protein product is CASSPGGQGGETQYF. Full variable domain (rest looked up from reference TRBV5-5 and TRBJ2-5): DAGVTQSPTHLIKTRGQQVTLRCSPISGHKSVSWYQQVLGQGPQFIFQYYEKEERGRGNFPDRFSARQFPNYSSELNVNALLLGDSALYLCASSPGGQGGETQYFGPGTRLLVL.